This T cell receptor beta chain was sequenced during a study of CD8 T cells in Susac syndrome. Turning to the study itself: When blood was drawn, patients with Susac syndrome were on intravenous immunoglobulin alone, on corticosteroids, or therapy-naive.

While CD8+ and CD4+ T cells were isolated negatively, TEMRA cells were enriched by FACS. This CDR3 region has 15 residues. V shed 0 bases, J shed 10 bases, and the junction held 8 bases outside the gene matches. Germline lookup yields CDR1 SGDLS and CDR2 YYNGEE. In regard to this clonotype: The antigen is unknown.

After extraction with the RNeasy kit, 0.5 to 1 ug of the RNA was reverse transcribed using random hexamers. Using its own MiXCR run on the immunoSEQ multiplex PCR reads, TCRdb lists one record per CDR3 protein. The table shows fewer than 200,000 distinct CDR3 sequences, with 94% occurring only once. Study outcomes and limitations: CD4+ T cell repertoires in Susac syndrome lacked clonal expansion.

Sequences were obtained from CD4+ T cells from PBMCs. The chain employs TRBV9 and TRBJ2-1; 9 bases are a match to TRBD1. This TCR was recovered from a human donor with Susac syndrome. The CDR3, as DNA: TGTGCCAGCAGCGTAGCTGGGGACAGGGACGAGGAGCAGTTCTTC. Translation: CASSVAGDRDEEQFF. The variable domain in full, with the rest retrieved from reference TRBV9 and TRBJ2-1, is DSGVTQTPKHLITATGQRVTLRCSPRSGDLSVYWYQQSLDQGLQFLIQYYNGEERAKGNILERFSAQQFPDLHSELNLSSLELGDSALYFCASSVAGDRDEEQFFGPGTRLTVL.